The 29 T cell receptor beta chains listed next were all sequenced from one sample in a study of cytomegalovirus exposure and HLA in healthy donors. Primers: 60 Vbeta forward and 13 Jbeta reverse. The table came from immunoSEQ multiplex PCR; TCRdb's copy has only in-frame clones and leaves some out. The profile shows about 190,000 clones, roughly 80% of them singletons. The sequencing input was PBMCs. The receptor source for this set is a man aged 35-49 years in good health and CMV-seropositive.

This clone appeared once. The CDR3 DNA is TGTGCCAGCGTCGGGGGTAGAAGCAATCAGCCCCAGCATTTT. This gives the protein CASVGGRSNQPQHF. The chain couples TRBV2 to TRBJ1-5, with D perhaps TRBD1 (5 bases). V lost 8 bases, J lost 1 base, and 12 bases lay in between. Germline V CDR1 and CDR2: SNHLY, FYNNEI. This CDR3 contains 14 residues. The complete variable domain, with remaining parts taken from reference TRBV2 and TRBJ1-5, reads EPEVTQTPSHQVTQMGQEVILRCVPISNHLYFYWYRQILGQKVEFLVSFYNNEISEKSEIFDDQFSVERPDGSNFTLKIRSTKLEDSAMYFCASVGGRSNQPQHFGDGTRLSIL.

The chain couples TRBV28 to TRBJ2-7, with a tentative D call TRBD2 (6 bases). Between the trimmed V and J ends, which lost 3 bases and 3 bases, there was a span of 12 bases. Per the germline V gene, CDR1 is MDHEN and CDR2 is SYDVKM. This CDR3 comprises 14 residues. The CDR3 here is CASSFSGQGYEQYF. CDR3 nucleotide sequence: TGTGCCAGCAGTTTCAGCGGGCAGGGCTACGAGCAGTACTTC.

This chain uses TRBV10-1 with TRBJ2-7; weak D call: TRBD1 (6 bases). V was shortened by 0 bases and J by 7 bases, with 10 bases between the two germline ends. Germline-derived CDR1 and CDR2 are WNHNN and SYGVQD (reference sequence). The CDR3 sequence is 13 residues long. This chain's CDR3 is CASSESGAREQYF. The DNA of the CDR3 is TGCGCCAGCAGTGAGTCGGGGGCTAGGGAGCAGTACTTC.

This rearrangement joins TRBV28 to TRBJ2-7, with D perhaps TRBD1 (6 bases). V lost 6 bases to trimming and J lost 5 bases, with 11 bases between them. Per germline, CDR1 MDHEN and CDR2 SYDVKM. The CDR3 length is 12 residues. For the CDR3, the DNA is TGTGCCAGCAGCGAGGGGGTTCACGAGCAGTACTTC. This codes for CASSEGVHEQYF.

The V call is TRBV7-2, the J call TRBJ2-5, with 14 bases matching TRBD2. Trimming took 5 bases from V and 4 from J; bases not matched to a gene: 6. The germline V gene encodes CDR1 SGHTA and CDR2 FQGNSA. The CDR3 extends over 16 amino acids. The CDR3 sequence: CASSARLAGGRETQYF. CDR3 in DNA: TGTGCCAGCAGCGCCCGACTAGCGGGGGGGAGAGAGACCCAGTACTTC. Based on the CDR3 plus reference TRBV7-2 and TRBJ2-5, the full variable domain is GAGVSQSPSNKVTEKGKDVELRCDPISGHTALYWYRQSLGQGLEFLIYFQGNSAPDKSGLPSDRFSAERTGGSVSTLTIQRTQQEDSAVYLCASSARLAGGRETQYFGPGTRLLVL.

This clone was detected only once. The V and J genes are TRBV19 and TRBJ2-5, with TRBD1 matching 11 bases. With 5 bases clipped from V and 5 bases from J, the junction kept 10 bases outside the gene matches. The CDR3 runs 16 residues. Germline loops: CDR1 LNHDA, CDR2 SQIVND (reference sequence). This CDR3 reads CASSSKGQGAWETQYF. The CDR3 nucleotides are TGTGCCAGTAGTTCTAAAGGACAGGGGGCGTGGGAGACCCAGTACTTC. The full variable domain, in which reference TRBV19 and TRBJ2-5 provide the parts outside the CDR3, is DGGITQSPKYLFRKEGQNVTLSCEQNLNHDAMYWYRQDPGQGLRLIYYSQIVNDFQKGDIAEGYSVSREKKESFPLTVTSAQKNPTAFYLCASSSKGQGAWETQYFGPGTRLLVL.

The chain joins TRBV29-1 to TRBJ2-1, with 7 nucleotides matching TRBD2. V lost 7 bases and J lost 3; bases outside the gene matches: 6. The CDR3 is 13 residues long. Per germline, CDR1 SQVTM and CDR2 ANQGSEA. The DNA of the CDR3 is TGCAGCGCTTGGCCGGGGGGCTACAATGAGCAGTTCTTC. It translates to CSAWPGGYNEQFF.

This rearrangement joins TRBV29-1 to TRBJ1-1; TRBD1 might be the D (6 bases). Trimming removed 8 bases at V and 4 bases at J, with 20 bases between. The CDR3 contains 14 residues. Looked up from germline, CDR1 is SQVTM and CDR2 is ANQGSEA. CDR3 amino acids: CSTLGDKRGTEAFF. CDR3 sequence (DNA): TGCAGCACCCTTGGGGACAAAAGAGGCACTGAAGCTTTCTTT.

J is TRBJ1-6 and V is TRBV5-1; TRBD1 might be the D (5 bases). V lost 1 base and J 9 bases, leaving 11 bases between the germline ends. Germline values: CDR1 SGHRS, CDR2 YFSETQ. The CDR3 has 14 residues. CDR3: CASSLQGSGSPLHF. The CDR3 coding sequence is TGCGCCAGCAGCTTGCAGGGATCAGGTTCACCCCTCCACTTT.

This rearrangement joins TRBV29-1 to TRBJ1-4; a possible D gene is TRBD1 (5 bases). The V gene's germline CDR1 is SQVTM and CDR2 ANQGSEA. The V end was cut by 4 bases, the J end by 7 bases, with 13 bases between. The CDR3 spans 13 residues. The CDR3 region has the DNA TGCAGCGTTGTGGTGCAGGGTCCTGAAAAACTGTTTTTT. Its translation is CSVVVQGPEKLFF. Looking up the rest from reference TRBV29-1 and TRBJ1-4 gives the full variable domain: SAVISQKPSRDICQRGTSLTIQCQVDSQVTMMFWYRQQPGQSLTLIATANQGSEATYESGFVIDKFPISRPNLTFSTLTVSNMSPEDSSIYLCSVVVQGPEKLFFGSGTQLSVL.

This clone was seen a few times. This chain connects TRBV7-8 to TRBJ1-5, with no clear D. Trimming cost V 2 bases and J 7 bases, with 9 bases left between them. The length of the CDR3 is 13 residues. Germline loops: CDR1 SGHVS, CDR2 FQNEAQ. The CDR3 region is CASSLTRRQPQHF. As DNA, the CDR3 is TGTGCCAGCAGCTTAACTCGTCGGCAGCCCCAGCATTTT.

The chain joins TRBV6-6 to TRBJ1-5, with 8 bases lining up with TRBD1. Trimming removed 6 bases from V and 4 bases from J; junction bases left unmatched: 8. Germline V gene sequence: CDR1 MNHNY, CDR2 SVGAGI (reference sequence). The CDR3 sequence is 15 residues long. CDR3: CASRPPGQENQPQHF. In DNA form, the CDR3 reads TGTGCCAGCAGGCCTCCGGGACAGGAGAATCAGCCCCAGCATTTT.

A single count supports this clone. This chain connects TRBV29-1 to TRBJ1-2; D possibly corresponds to TRBD1 (5 bases). From germline, CDR1 is SQVTM and CDR2 ANQGSEA. Trimming pared 3 bases from V and 7 bases from J, leaving 12 bases between. The CDR3 loop spans 12 amino acids. DNA of the CDR3: TGCAGCGTTGACCTCGACAGTGCTGGCTACACCTTC. Translation gives CSVDLDSAGYTF. Full variable domain (missing parts from reference TRBV29-1 and TRBJ1-2): SAVISQKPSRDICQRGTSLTIQCQVDSQVTMMFWYRQQPGQSLTLIATANQGSEATYESGFVIDKFPISRPNLTFSTLTVSNMSPEDSSIYLCSVDLDSAGYTFGSGTRLTVV.

V and J are TRBV6-5 and TRBJ2-1, with 7 bases lining up with TRBD1. Germline-derived CDR1 and CDR2 are MNHEY and SVGAGI. The junction had 5 bases not matched to a gene; V was cut back by 6 bases and J by 0 bases. The length of the CDR3 is 15 residues. The CDR3 loop reads CASSLGTASYNEQFF. In nucleotides, the CDR3 is TGTGCCAGCAGCCTCGGGACAGCCTCCTACAATGAGCAGTTCTTC.

The chain recombines TRBV2 with TRBJ2-1; TRBD2 might be the D (6 bases). The CDR3 loop spans 15 amino acids. V lost 5 bases and J lost 9, with 20 bases in between. In germline, CDR1 is SNHLY, CDR2 FYNNEI. For the CDR3, the DNA is TGTGCCAGCAGTCCACTAGCAGCGCCACAAGGTGAGCAGTTCTTC. It translates to CASSPLAAPQGEQFF.

DNA for the CDR3: TGTGCCACCACGACAGGCCCGTACCAAGAGACCCAGTACTTC. Its translation is CATTTGPYQETQYF. The chain recombines TRBV6-1 with TRBJ2-5; a weak D match, TRBD1 (6 bases). This CDR3 region has 14 residues. V lost 10 bases and J 0 bases, leaving 15 bases between the germline ends. Germline V gene sequence: CDR1 MNHNS, CDR2 SASEGT.

Comment on this clone: The junction differs from germline at one of its ends, possibly a read error. This sequence joins TRBV6-6 and TRBJ2-7; 7 positions agree with TRBD1. The CDR3 has 12 amino acids. Germline V gives CDR1 MNHNY, CDR2 SVGAGI (reference sequence). The CDR3 here is CASSSADRVGNF. CDR3 nucleotides: TGTGCCAGCAGTTCCGCCGACAGGGTAGGGAACTTC.

The chain combines TRBV5-6 with TRBJ2-7; D is unclear. V was pared by 3 bases and J by 6 bases, with 10 bases between. Germline CDR1 and CDR2: SGHDT and YYEEEE. This CDR3 spans 12 amino acids. The CDR3 DNA follows: TGTGCCAGCAGCTCACTCCCCGCCGAGCAGTACTTC. The encoded protein is CASSSLPAEQYF.

The chain combines TRBV19 with TRBJ2-6, with 10 bases lining up with TRBD1. The ends lost 4 bases at V and 4 bases at J; junction bases unmatched: 7. The V gene's germline CDR1 is LNHDA and CDR2 SQIVND (reference sequence). This CDR3 comprises 17 residues. Here the CDR3 reads CASSTKDRGRGANVLTF. The DNA of the CDR3 is TGTGCCAGTAGTACGAAAGACAGGGGGCGCGGGGCCAACGTCCTGACTTTC.

The chain links TRBV27 to TRBJ1-1; 10 positions agree with TRBD1. V lost 5 bases, J lost 5 bases, and 5 bases stayed unmatched. Per the germline V gene, CDR1 is MNHEY and CDR2 is SMNVEV (reference sequence). The CDR3 extends over 14 amino acids. DNA for the CDR3: TGTGCCAGCAGTAAAGACAGGGGGCGGACTGAAGCTTTCTTT. This sequence encodes CASSKDRGRTEAFF.

V is TRBV11-2 and J is TRBJ2-5; 7 nucleotides line up with TRBD2. The V gene's germline CDR1 is SGHAT and CDR2 FQNNGV. V shed 5 bases and J 5 bases; nucleotides not matched to a gene: 11. This CDR3 region has 15 residues. CDR3 DNA sequence: TGTGCCAGCAGCCTGGGGGGGACCTCCTTCGAGACCCAGTACTTC. This sequence encodes CASSLGGTSFETQYF.

This clone was recorded once. The chain combines TRBV18 with TRBJ1-2; 11 nucleotides line up with TRBD1. The CDR3 totals 17 residues. Germline V gives CDR1 KGHSH, CDR2 LQKENI. With V trimmed by 4 bases and J by 3 bases, 10 bases remained unmatched. The CDR3 DNA sequence: TGTGCCAGCTCACGAAACCGGGACAGGGGGGCCGACTATGGCTACACCTTC. Translating it yields CASSRNRDRGADYGYTF.

The rearrangement uses TRBV4-2 and TRBJ1-2; D is uncertain. Trimming took 4 bases from V and 5 from J, leaving 14 bases between them. The CDR3 is 14 amino acids. Germline assignment: CDR1 LGHNA and CDR2 YNFKEQ. Here the CDR3 DNA reads TGTGCCAGCAGCCCCGAGGGCGGGAGATATGGCTACACCTTC. It codes for CASSPEGGRYGYTF.

The J gene is TRBJ1-5, the V gene TRBV19; no clear D. Trimming cost V 0 bases and J 7 bases, with 7 bases left between them. Per the germline V gene, CDR1 is LNHDA and CDR2 is SQIVND (reference sequence). The CDR3 sequence is 13 residues long. CDR3 DNA: TGTGCCAGTAGTATAGACAGCGGGCAGCCCCAGCATTTT. It encodes CASSIDSGQPQHF.

This chain connects TRBV7-9 to TRBJ2-1; D is ambiguous. Germline V lookup: CDR1 SEHNR, CDR2 FQNEAQ (reference sequence). Between the trimmed V and J ends, which lost 5 bases and 8 bases, there was a span of 13 bases. This CDR3 contains 13 residues. This CDR3 is CASSPPNPDEQFF. Written as DNA, the CDR3 is TGTGCCAGCAGCCCCCCCAACCCGGATGAGCAGTTCTTC.

This chain connects TRBV6-5 to TRBJ1-5; no clear D. This CDR3 is built from 10 residues. Germline V gene lookup returns CDR1 MNHEY and CDR2 SVGAGI. Trimming cost V 8 bases and J 4 bases, with 3 bases left between them. The CDR3 DNA reads as TGTGCCAGCCATAATCAGCCCCAGCATTTT. Protein sequence: CASHNQPQHF.

The V gene is TRBV7-3, the J gene TRBJ1-1; D is unclear. Germline V gene data show CDR1 as SGHTA and CDR2 as FQGTGA. Trimming left V 5 bases short and J 1 base short, with 11 bases between. The CDR3 is made up of 14 amino acids. CDR3 DNA: TGTGCCAGCAGCCCTACCCGGGGGAACACTGAAGCTTTCTTT. This codes for CASSPTRGNTEAFF. The full variable domain, in which reference TRBV7-3 and TRBJ1-1 provide the parts outside the CDR3, is GAGVSQTPSNKVTEKGKYVELRCDPISGHTALYWYRQSLGQGPEFLIYFQGTGAADDSGLPNDRFFAVRPEGSVSTLKIQRTERGDSAVYLCASSPTRGNTEAFFGQGTRLTVV.

In DNA, the CDR3 is TGTGCCAGCAGGGAACTATCCGGGACAGGGGGTCTATACGAGCAGTACTTC. Translated: CASRELSGTGGLYEQYF. The chain has TRBV2 and TRBJ2-7, with 11 bases that match TRBD1. The germline gives CDR1 SNHLY, CDR2 FYNNEI. The CDR3 extends over 17 amino acids. Trimming took 6 bases from V and 4 from J; bases not matched to a gene: 14.

The chain employs TRBV7-2 and TRBJ2-1; D is possibly TRBD1 (5 bases). The CDR3 contains 13 residues. Looked up from germline, CDR1 is SGHTA and CDR2 is FQGNSA. V was cut by 5 bases and J by 5 bases, with 10 bases left in between. CDR3 in DNA: TGTGCCAGCAGCGTAGACAGAAACAATGAGCAGTTCTTC. This gives the protein CASSVDRNNEQFF.